The text below deals with one TCR beta chain. No cognate antigen has been identified for it. The data belong to a study of CXCR3-negative and CXCR3-positive naive CD8 T cells (dated by TCRdb to the late 2010s). Broadly, across the study: Roughly 150 million TRB reads were obtained in total, roughly 1.5 +/- 0.3 million reads per library. Data from fewer than 12 donors, pooled across two independent experiments, went into the diversity and physicochemical repertoire analyses. TRBV-TRBJ cluster analysis included naive subsets from five or six donors and memory cells from 3 donors. Study-wide findings and limitations: Repertoire diversity was comparably high in both naive subsets but much lower in memory CD8+ T cells. TRB CDR3s from CXCR3-positive naive cells showed higher hydrophobicity (lower Kidera factor 4), lower energy, and higher strength and volume indices than CXCR3-negative naive cells. Freshly isolated PBMCs were used for most assays because CXCR3 expression went down partially after cryopreservation. Because surface CD5, which is linked to self-reactivity in mice, was comparable between the naive subsets, TCR interaction strength was also inferred from TRB CDR3 physicochemical properties. Naive CXCR3-negative and CXCR3-positive cells from the same donor showed similar TRBV-TRBJ usage, whereas memory cells showed distinct patterns.

For each CD8+ T cell subset, flow sorting was done in triplicate, and about 300,000 cells per subset went directly into RLT lysis buffer. To keep memory contaminants out, a stringent definition of naive CD8+ T cells was applied: CD45RO-CCR7+CD27+CD95-. Standard density gradient centrifugation was used to isolate peripheral blood mononuclear cells from buffy coats. A FACSAria III was used to flow-sort naive CXCR3-negative and CXCR3-positive CD8+ T cells. Total RNA was extracted from sorted cells with an RNeasy Mini Kit. CDR1 and CDR2 (LNHDA, SQIVND) derive from the germline V gene (reference sequence). Measured from the cysteine to the phenylalanine, the CDR3 is 17 residues long. A DNA sequence was not provided. The run used a NextSeq 550. The Human TCR Profiling Kit (MiLaboratory) was used to make UMI-labeled 5' RACE TRB cDNA libraries. cDNA synthesis used the entire amount of extracted RNA, and PCR amplification then used the entire amount of cDNA produced. Libraries were prepared in parallel with an identical number of PCR cycles. The paper's processing steps were these. About 53,000 +/- 9,400 unique UMI-labeled TRB cDNA molecules per library were extracted with MIGEC and MiXCR, with at least two reads per UMI required. An average of roughly 40,000 +/- 10,000 functional in-frame TRB CDR3 nucleotide clonotypes without stop codons was found per library. After downsampling to 5000 UMI-labeled TRB molecules per sample, diversity metrics, including normalized Shannon-Wiener and Chao1, were computed in VDJtools. VDJtools was used to calculate clonotype-size-weighted physicochemical properties of the central five CDR3 residues, namely interaction energy, strength, volume and Kidera factor 4. TCRdb reprocessed the reads into one record per CDR3 protein sequence, lacking DNA. These V and J calls originate from TCRdb's pipeline instead of the authors' own analysis. This sample's table carries 8,500 to 10,000 distinct CDR3 sequences. Approximately 2% of the sample rests with the top ten.

The sequence was obtained from a human donor in good health. Some clones in this sample may be carry-over from other donors' samples. Rearrangement joined TRBV19 to TRBJ1-1; TCRdb's D gene call, TRBD1, goes unchecked for lack of DNA. Sequenced: naive CXCR3- CD8+ T cells from blood. Taken with the paper, the label for cell subset or site translates to: CD45RO-CCR7+CD27+CD95- naive CD8+ T cells lacking CXCR3 (TNR3-). The CDR3 reads as follows: CASSIDSIRAGRTEAFF.